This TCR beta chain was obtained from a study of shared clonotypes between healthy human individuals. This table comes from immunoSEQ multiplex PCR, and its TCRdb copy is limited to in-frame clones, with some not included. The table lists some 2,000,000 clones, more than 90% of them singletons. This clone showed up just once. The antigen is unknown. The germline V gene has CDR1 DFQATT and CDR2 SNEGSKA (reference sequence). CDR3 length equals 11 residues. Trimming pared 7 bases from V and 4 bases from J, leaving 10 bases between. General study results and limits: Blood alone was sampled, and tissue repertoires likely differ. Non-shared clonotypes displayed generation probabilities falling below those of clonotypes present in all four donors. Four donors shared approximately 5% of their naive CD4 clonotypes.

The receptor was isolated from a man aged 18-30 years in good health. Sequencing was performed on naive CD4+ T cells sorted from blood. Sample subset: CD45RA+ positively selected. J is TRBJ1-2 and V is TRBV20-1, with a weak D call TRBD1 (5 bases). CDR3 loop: CSVWTSYGYTF. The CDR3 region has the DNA TGCAGTGTGTGGACAAGCTATGGCTACACCTTC.